The entry below describes one T cell receptor beta chain. What this receptor recognizes is not known. Base qualities are not recorded, but no much larger clone differs from it by a single base. The CDR3 goes from the cysteine to the phenylalanine over 15 residues. Only the CDR3 DNA is retained, 45 bases long and in frame from the first base. The V end gives up 0 bases and the J end 1 base, leaving 0 bases in the junction not matched to a gene. From the germline V gene, CDR1 is MNHEY and CDR2 is SVGAGI. The data were taken from a study of T cell changes during pregnancy in multiple sclerosis (dated by TCRdb to the late 2010s). Study-wide context: The study examined how the T cell repertoire changed over the course of pregnancy in women with multiple sclerosis.

Library preparation was by the immunoSEQ multiplex PCR assay. This is the immuneACCESS table as TCRdb keeps it, with only in-frame sequences that have V and J called. A part of the clones is gone; compared with another copy, unresolved V genes explain less than half, and the rest is unexplained. The sample table records 70,000 to 80,000 clones; roughly nine tenths of these occur just once. The ten most abundant clones make up 3.3% of the sample. The receptor was isolated from a female donor with multiple sclerosis, enrolled in a pregnancy study. The sequence joins TRBV6-5 to TRBJ2-5, with 9 middle bases fitting TRBD1. This specimen consisted of peripheral blood, obtained before pregnancy. The nucleotides are TGTGCCAGCAGTTACTCGACAGGGGGCCAAGAGACCCAGTACTTC. This encodes CASSYSTGGQETQYF.